This TCR beta chain stems from a study of post-analysis software for immune sequencing data. Study summary: Relapsing-remitting, secondary progressive and progressive-relapsing multiple sclerosis were all included among the disease courses.

Germline values: CDR1 MNHEY, CDR2 SMNVEV (reference sequence). The CDR3 is 16 residues long. Unique molecular identifiers featured in each of the TCR beta cDNA libraries. TCRdb called the PCR reads again in MiXCR, with one record for every CDR3 protein. Here the sample spans roughly 800,000 distinct CDR3 sequences, 35% to 55% being singletons. Regarding this clonotype: Its matching antigen is unknown.

Study-wide results and limits: Multiple sclerosis patients had significantly lower normalized Chao1 diversity than controls. Batch-matched samples strongly co-clustered by F measure. There were about five TRBV segments more frequent in patients than controls, and TRBV5-6, TRBV5-1 and TRBV20-1 were among them.

What was sequenced was blood. The sequence was obtained from a girl between 10 and 17 years old with multiple sclerosis. The J gene is TRBJ2-4, the V gene TRBV27, with 9 bases matching TRBD1. The end of the DNA fits TRBJ2-5 better, so the J call may be wrong. The CDR3 DNA reads TGTGCCAGCAGTTTCCGGGACAGGGAAATAGGAGAGACCCAGTACTTC. This sequence encodes CASSFRDREIGETQYF.